The 5 T cell receptor beta chains in this list originate from one sample, sequenced in a study of beta chain features in type 1 diabetes. The sequenced template was cDNA made from the entire isolated RNA. This table comes from immunoSEQ multiplex PCR, and its TCRdb copy is limited to in-frame clones, with some not included. The table includes hundreds of thousands of clones, over 25% detected once. The sequencing sample was made of naive CD4+ T cells from blood. Source of these receptors: a man aged 18 to 30 in good health.

This clone has just a few counts. The genes are TRBV7-2 and TRBJ2-3; the match to TRBD2 covers 14 bases. This CDR3 is 17 amino acids long. Trimming took 5 bases from V and 2 from J; bases not matched to a gene: 6. Germline V lookup: CDR1 SGHTA, CDR2 FQGNSA. The CDR3 nucleotides read TGTGCCAGCAGCATGAGACTAGCGGGAGGGTCCACAGATACGCAGTATTTT. Amino acid sequence: CASSMRLAGGSTDTQYF.

The chain is built from TRBV28 and TRBJ1-1, with D unresolved. Trimming took off 2 bases at V and 3 bases at J, with 13 bases between the two ends. Germline assignment: CDR1 MDHEN and CDR2 SYDVKM. CDR3 length equals 15 residues. The CDR3 DNA reads as TGTGCCAGCAGTTTACGCGGGTTATATGACACTGAAGCTTTCTTT. Translation gives CASSLRGLYDTEAFF. The full variable domain, in which reference TRBV28 and TRBJ1-1 provide the parts outside the CDR3, is DVKVTQSSRYLVKRTGEKVFLECVQDMDHENMFWYRQDPGLGLRLIYFSYDVKMKEKGDIPEGYSVSREKKERFSLILESASTNQTSMYLCASSLRGLYDTEAFFGQGTRLTVV.

Comment on this clone: A junction end diverges from the germline sequence, so it may reflect a read error. CDR3 loop: CSGTESYEQYF. The DNA for the CDR3 is TGTTCGGGGACAGAATCTTACGAGCAGTACTTC. This chain uses TRBV29-1 with TRBJ2-5; TRBD1 aligns across 7 bases. The closer fit of TRBJ2-7 to the DNA end suggests the J call may be wrong. Germline V gives CDR1 SQVTM, CDR2 ANQGSEA. The CDR3 extends over 11 amino acids.

The V gene is TRBV7-9, the J gene TRBJ2-7; the D gene is possibly TRBD1 (6 bases). Germline V gene data show CDR1 as SEHNR and CDR2 as FQNEAQ (reference sequence). V lost 1 base to trimming and J lost 1 base, with 17 bases between them. The CDR3 extends over 17 amino acids. The CDR3 region is CASSLDHTGRGSYEQYF. The CDR3 nucleotides read TGTGCCAGCAGCTTAGATCACACAGGGCGCGGGTCCTACGAGCAGTACTTC.

The chain uses TRBV6-1 and TRBJ2-1; 11 positions match TRBD2. Germline V gives CDR1 MNHNS, CDR2 SASEGT. The CDR3 covers 14 residues. The J segment lost 8 bases and the V segment lost 7 bases, leaving 7 bases of the junction unmatched. The DNA for the CDR3 is TGTGCCAGCACGGGACTAGCGGTTAGGGATGAGCAGTTCTTC. This encodes CASTGLAVRDEQFF.